These 15 T cell receptor beta chains originate from one sample sequenced in a study of blood T cell repertoires in COVID-19. Method: immunoSEQ multiplex PCR; TCRdb's copy keeps in-frame clones and lacks some. This repertoire shows 200,000 to 300,000 clones, roughly 76% found once; its top ten account for 7.5%. The specimen sequenced was peripheral blood. These receptors originate from a woman aged 80 or older with COVID-19, enrolled during active disease.

The chain is built from TRBV5-1 and TRBJ1-2; 12 bases align to TRBD1. Trimming removed 4 bases from V and 5 bases from J; junction bases left unmatched: 9. Germline CDR1 reads SGHRS; CDR2 reads YFSETQ. The CDR3 consists of 16 residues. CDR3 amino acids: CASSHSPGQGAYGYTF. CDR3 in DNA: TGCGCCAGCAGCCATTCCCCGGGACAGGGGGCGTATGGCTACACCTTC.

The chain joins TRBV5-6 to TRBJ2-7, with D possibly being TRBD1 (5 bases). Trimming left V 0 bases short and J 2 bases short, with 9 bases between. The CDR3 is made up of 14 amino acids. CDR1 SGHDT and CDR2 YYEEEE come from the germline V gene. The CDR3 is CASSLDRTAYEQYF. DNA for the CDR3: TGTGCCAGCAGCTTGGACAGGACGGCCTACGAGCAGTACTTC.

The CDR3 DNA reads TGTGCCAGCTCACCCCCAGGGGCGGGAGAGACCCAGTACTTC. Amino acids: CASSPPGAGETQYF. The rearrangement uses TRBV18 and TRBJ2-5, with D possibly matching TRBD1 (6 bases). The CDR3 sequence is 14 residues long. Deletions cut 3 bases from V and 4 bases from J, with 12 bases between. The germline CDR1 and CDR2 sequences are KGHSH and LQKENI.

The chain employs TRBV11-3 and TRBJ2-6; 7 bases map to TRBD2. The V segment lost 1 base and the J segment 4 bases; nucleotides outside the gene matches: 7. The germline CDR1 and CDR2 sequences are SGHNT and YENEEA. The CDR3 consists of 17 residues. Here the CDR3 reads CASSLGGAGTGANVLTF. As DNA, the CDR3 is TGTGCCAGCAGCTTAGGAGGAGCGGGGACCGGGGCCAACGTCCTGACTTTC.

J is TRBJ1-6 and V is TRBV7-9, with D possibly being TRBD1 (6 bases). This CDR3 has 14 residues. The germline V gene encodes CDR1 SEHNR and CDR2 FQNEAQ (reference sequence). The V end was cut by 5 bases, the J end by 8 bases, with 13 bases between. In DNA, the CDR3 is TGTGCCAGCAGCAAGACAGGCAGTCATTCACCCCTCCACTTT. This translates into CASSKTGSHSPLHF.

This chain connects TRBV18 to TRBJ2-6, with D possibly matching TRBD1 (5 bases). Germline V gene data show CDR1 as KGHSH and CDR2 as LQKENI. This CDR3 region has 13 residues. The V end was cut by 6 bases, the J end by 4 bases, with 7 bases between. CDR3 sequence (DNA): TGTGCCAGCTCTGGGGCCGGGGCCAACGTCCTGACTTTC. This sequence encodes CASSGAGANVLTF. Using reference TRBV18 and TRBJ2-6 for the parts outside the CDR3, the full variable domain is NAGVMQNPRHLVRRRGQEARLRCSPMKGHSHVYWYRQLPEEGLKFMVYLQKENIIDESGMPKERFSAEFPKEGPSILRIQQVVRGDSAAYFCASSGAGANVLTFGAGSRLTVL.

CDR3 loop: CASSYGRLAGLEQFF. In nucleotides, the CDR3 is TGTGCCAGCAGTTACGGAAGGCTAGCGGGATTGGAACAGTTCTTC. The gene calls are TRBV6-5 and TRBJ2-1; 9 nucleotides match TRBD2. The V gene's germline CDR1 is MNHEY and CDR2 SVGAGI. The trim removed 2 bases at V and 13 bases at J, leaving 12 bases unmatched. The CDR3 is made up of 15 amino acids.

This clone has more than one count but fewer than ten. This chain joins TRBV11-2 and TRBJ2-1; D possibly corresponds to TRBD2 (5 bases). CDR1 is SGHAT, CDR2 FQNNGV, per germline. Trimming left V 1 base short and J 0 bases short, with 10 bases between. CDR3 length: 16 amino acids. CDR3 sequence: CASSLAGKSSYNEQFF. The CDR3 DNA reads as TGTGCCAGCAGCTTAGCCGGGAAGAGCTCCTACAATGAGCAGTTCTTC.

V usage is TRBV28 and J usage is TRBJ2-1; unclear D gene. Trimming removed 8 bases at V and 8 bases at J, with 10 bases between. CDR3 size: 11 residues. Germline assignment: CDR1 MDHEN and CDR2 SYDVKM. The CDR3 DNA reads as TGTGCCAGCCTGGGCGTCTATGAGCAGTTCTTC. Amino acid sequence: CASLGVYEQFF.

J is TRBJ2-1 and V is TRBV29-1, with D possibly being TRBD1 (6 bases). With 4 bases removed from V and 9 bases from J, the gap between germline ends came to 19 bases. The CDR3 is 14 amino acids. CDR1 SQVTM and CDR2 ANQGSEA come from the germline V gene. The CDR3, as DNA: TGCAGCGTTGGTAAGGGGGTCACGGGCGTTGAGCAGTTCTTC. Residues: CSVGKGVTGVEQFF.

This chain links TRBV28 with TRBJ2-2, with D perhaps TRBD1 (5 bases). V lost 1 base and J 4 bases, leaving 16 bases between the germline ends. CDR3 length equals 17 residues. Germline V gives CDR1 MDHEN, CDR2 SYDVKM. This CDR3 is CASSLSAREDITGELFF. In nucleotides, the CDR3 is TGTGCCAGCAGTTTATCGGCCCGCGAGGACATCACCGGGGAGCTGTTTTTT.

The chain couples TRBV28 to TRBJ2-7, with 11 bases aligning to TRBD2. Germline V gives CDR1 MDHEN, CDR2 SYDVKM. With 5 bases clipped from V and 0 bases from J, the junction kept 3 bases outside the gene matches. The CDR3 is 15 residues long. CDR3 residues: CASSVTSGTSYEQYF. CDR3 sequence (DNA): TGTGCCAGCAGTGTGACTAGCGGGACCTCCTACGAGCAGTACTTC.

The chain couples TRBV11-2 to TRBJ1-3; 9 positions agree with TRBD1. This CDR3 is 13 amino acids long. V lost 3 bases and J lost 9; bases outside the gene matches: 3. Per the germline V gene, CDR1 is SGHAT and CDR2 is FQNNGV. The CDR3 spells CASSFGTGSTIYF. As DNA, the CDR3 is TGTGCCAGCAGCTTCGGGACAGGGAGCACCATATATTTT.

The chain couples TRBV5-1 to TRBJ2-1; the match to TRBD2 covers 7 bases. The CDR3 has 17 amino acids. V lost 0 bases, J lost 4 bases, and 10 bases stayed unmatched. Germline-derived CDR1 and CDR2 are SGHRS and YFSETQ. CDR3 in amino acids: CASSLGSSGRLYNEQFF. Written as DNA, the CDR3 is TGCGCCAGCAGCTTGGGGTCTAGCGGACGGCTGTACAATGAGCAGTTCTTC.

The chain employs TRBV6-6 and TRBJ2-5, with D unresolved. Germline CDR1 reads MNHNY; CDR2 reads SVGAGI (reference sequence). The CDR3 loop spans 11 amino acids. Trimming took off 6 bases at V and 3 bases at J, with 5 bases between the two ends. The CDR3, as DNA: TGTGCCAGCAGCCTAGAAGAGACCCAGTACTTC. This translates into CASSLEETQYF.